This entry is about one T cell receptor beta chain. This sample is drawn from a study of blood T cell repertoires in COVID-19. Study summary: Researchers got acute and convalescent COVID-19 samples from the United States, Italy and Spain.

As processed by the authors: The assay estimated nucleated cells by amplifying reference gene primers. Assay used: immunoSEQ multiplex PCR; TCRdb lists only in-frame clones, some missing. From that table come the V and J calls and clone size; the DNA was used to work out D and trimming. Counted here are 150,000 to 200,000 clones, 88% occurring once; the ten biggest clones make up 25% to 30%. Germline assignment: CDR1 SGDLS and CDR2 YYNGEE. This CDR3 spans 14 amino acids. The germline V and J ends were trimmed by 4 bases and 5 bases, with 15 bases remaining between them. The gene calls are TRBV9 and TRBJ2-5, with D perhaps matching TRBD2 (7 bases). Sequenced sample: peripheral blood. The source of this sequence is a man between 60 and 70 years old with acute or convalescent COVID-19. CDR3 DNA: TGTGCCAGCAGCCCGAGGGGGGGCTGGGAGACCCAGTACTTC. Protein sequence: CASSPRGGWETQYF.